This T cell receptor beta chain originates from a study of PD-1 blockade in mismatch repair-deficient tumors. Study at large: All were previously treated, progressing patients with approximately 12 mismatch repair-deficient cancer types. Broader study findings: Rapid post-treatment expansion, then contraction, generally preceding radiologic response, marked tumor-resident clones.

The CDR3 spans 15 residues. Germline-derived CDR1 and CDR2 are SGHTA and FQGNSA. Trimming pared 2 bases from V and 1 base from J, leaving 12 bases between. The data were produced by immunoSEQ multiplex PCR, yet TCRdb's version contains in-frame clones alone and is incomplete. The sample shows more than 40,000 clones, over 70% of them seen only once. Mismatch repair deficiency was confirmed in all patients, by PCR or immunohistochemistry. The TCR-sequenced patients were a few responders to pembrolizumab. This clone was counted a single time. Its cognate antigen is unknown. This specimen consisted of peripheral blood, obtained roughly 21 weeks after starting pembrolizumab. The chain recombines TRBV7-2 with TRBJ2-7; D might be TRBD1 or TRBD2, each matching 6 bases. This receptor was obtained from an adult with mismatch repair-deficient cancer. CDR3 sequence: CASSLRLGGSYEQYF. CDR3 nucleotide sequence: TGTGCCAGCAGCTTAAGGCTAGGGGGGTCCTACGAGCAGTACTTC.